The clone carrying this T cell receptor beta chain was observed a handful of times. Its antigen remains unknown. The data stem from a study of OX40 agonist ivuxolimab in advanced cancers. Broader study findings: On average, CD8+ T cells showed a greater number of expanded clones than CD4+.

Between the trimmed V and J ends, which lost 7 bases and 5 bases, there was a span of 15 bases. The germline gives CDR1 LNHDA, CDR2 SQIVND (reference sequence). The length of the CDR3 is 13 residues. The table came from immunoSEQ multiplex PCR; TCRdb's copy has only in-frame clones and leaves some out. In the table there are tens of thousands of clones, around 90% of which are singletons. The sequenced sample was CD4+ or CD8+ T cells sorted from blood, obtained in a trial of the OX40 agonist ivuxolimab. This receptor was taken from an adult with an advanced solid tumor such as melanoma, head and neck, liver or kidney cancer. The V call is TRBV19, the J call TRBJ2-7; D remains ambiguous. This CDR3 is CASTPKGLDEQYF. The CDR3 DNA follows: TGTGCCAGTACCCCGAAGGGTTTGGACGAGCAGTACTTC.